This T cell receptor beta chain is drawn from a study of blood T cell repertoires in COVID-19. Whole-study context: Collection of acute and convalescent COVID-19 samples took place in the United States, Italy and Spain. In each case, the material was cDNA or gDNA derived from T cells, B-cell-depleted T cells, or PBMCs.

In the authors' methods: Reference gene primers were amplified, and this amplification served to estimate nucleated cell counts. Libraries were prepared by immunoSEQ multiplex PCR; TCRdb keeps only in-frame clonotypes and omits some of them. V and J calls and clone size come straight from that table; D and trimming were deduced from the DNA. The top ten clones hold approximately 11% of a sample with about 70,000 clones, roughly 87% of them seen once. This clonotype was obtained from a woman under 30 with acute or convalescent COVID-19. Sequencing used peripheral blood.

In DNA form, the CDR3 reads TGCGCCAGCAGCCCCCAGGTTGGGACAGTACCTACCGAGCAGTACTTC. Amino acid sequence: CASSPQVGTVPTEQYF. This rearrangement joins TRBV5-1 to TRBJ2-7; 7 positions match TRBD1. The germline CDR1 and CDR2 sequences are SGHRS and YFSETQ. J gave up 6 bases and V 4 bases, and 16 bases lay outside the gene matches. The CDR3 runs to 16 residues.